The clone carrying this T cell receptor beta chain was picked up many times. Its antigen is as yet unknown. The data derive from a study of response to subunit inactivated influenza vaccine. Germline V CDR1 and CDR2: MNHEY, SMNVEV (reference sequence). This CDR3 contains 16 residues. Trimming took 5 bases from V and 2 from J, leaving 16 bases between them. Study findings and constraints: Authors suggested each seasonal flu vaccination may recruit only limited numbers of new T cells.

TCRdb re-derived calls from the RT-PCR reads in MiXCR, one entry per CDR3 protein. This sample has 200,000 to 300,000 distinct CDR3 sequences, with 12% found just once. Source: non-naive T cells sorted from PBMCs, taken roughly 15 days before vaccination. The chain is built from TRBV27 and TRBJ1-5, with D possibly being TRBD1 (5 bases). This receptor was obtained from a man aged 50 to 60 who received an inactivated influenza vaccine. CDR3 sequence reads: CASSPQIGDGNQPQHF. The CDR3 bases are TGTGCCAGCAGTCCCCAAATAGGGGATGGCAATCAGCCCCAGCATTTT.